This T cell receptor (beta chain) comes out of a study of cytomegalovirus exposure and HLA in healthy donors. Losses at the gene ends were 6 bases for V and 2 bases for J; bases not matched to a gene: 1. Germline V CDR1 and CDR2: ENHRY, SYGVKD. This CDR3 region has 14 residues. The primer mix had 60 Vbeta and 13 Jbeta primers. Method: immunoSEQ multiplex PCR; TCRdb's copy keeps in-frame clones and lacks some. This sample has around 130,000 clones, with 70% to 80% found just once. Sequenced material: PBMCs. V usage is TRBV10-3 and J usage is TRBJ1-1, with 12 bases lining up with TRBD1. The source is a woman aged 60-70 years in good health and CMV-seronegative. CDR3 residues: CAIRGQGANTEAFF. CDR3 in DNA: TGTGCCATCAGGGGACAGGGGGCCAACACTGAAGCTTTCTTT.